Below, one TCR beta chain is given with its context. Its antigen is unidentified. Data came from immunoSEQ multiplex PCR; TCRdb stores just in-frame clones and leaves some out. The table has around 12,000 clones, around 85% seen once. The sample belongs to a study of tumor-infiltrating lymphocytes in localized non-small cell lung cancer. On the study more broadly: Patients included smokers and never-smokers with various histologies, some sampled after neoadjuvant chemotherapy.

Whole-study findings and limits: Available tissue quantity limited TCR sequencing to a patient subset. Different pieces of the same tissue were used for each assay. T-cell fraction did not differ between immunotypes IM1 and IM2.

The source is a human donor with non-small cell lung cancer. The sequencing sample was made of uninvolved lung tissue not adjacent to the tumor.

CDR3 region: CAISEAPVSGGVNYEQYF. The DNA for the CDR3 is TGTGCCATCAGTGAAGCCCCCGTCTCTGGTGGGGTGAACTACGAGCAGTACTTC. The chain links TRBV10-3 to TRBJ2-7; D ambiguous. V shed 3 bases and J shed 3 bases, with 24 bases lying between them. CDR1 is ENHRY, CDR2 SYGVKD, per germline. CDR3 length equals 18 residues.